The 28 T cell receptor beta chains listed next were all sequenced from one sample in a study of siplizumab effects on memory and regulatory T cells. Measured with immunoSEQ multiplex PCR; TCRdb has only the in-frame clones, and not every one. The sample comprises about 120,000 clones, roughly 94% of which are singletons, and around 1.7% rests with the top ten. Sequencing used non-Treg CD4+ T cells sorted from blood. The receptors were gathered from a human donor in good health.

Details on this clone: Because it lacks the conserved phenylalanine or tryptophan at the end, this CDR3 is likely a read error. The DNA is omitted, as the CDR3 cannot be located on it reliably, and the CDR3 follows TCRdb's listing. The rearrangement uses TRBV5-5 and TRBJ2-7; the D segment call TRBD1 is taken from the table without a DNA check. From its first to its last residue, the CDR3 has 13 amino acids. The V gene's germline CDR1 is SGHKS and CDR2 YYEKEE (reference sequence). The CDR3: CASSLVPPTASIL.

The chain combines TRBV27 with TRBJ2-7, with 9 bases that match TRBD1. J was trimmed by 3 bases and V by 2 bases; bases with no gene match: 5. Germline V gene data show CDR1 as MNHEY and CDR2 as SMNVEV (reference sequence). The CDR3 contains 15 residues. CDR3 loop: CASSLVGDRVYEQYF. The CDR3 DNA reads TGTGCCAGCAGTTTAGTAGGGGACAGGGTCTACGAGCAGTACTTC.

The genes are TRBV2 and TRBJ2-3; no reliable D call. The CDR3 is 14 residues long. V lost 7 bases, J lost 2 bases, and 13 bases lay in between. Germline values: CDR1 SNHLY, CDR2 FYNNEI. The CDR3 spells CASILERVTDTQYF. CDR3 bases: TGTGCCAGCATTCTGGAGCGCGTCACAGATACGCAGTATTTT.

The chain combines TRBV5-1 with TRBJ2-7; TRBD2 might be the D (5 bases). The V and J ends lost 2 bases and 6 bases respectively, with 18 bases between them. This CDR3 is 15 amino acids long. Germline-derived CDR1 and CDR2 are SGHRS and YFSETQ. The CDR3 DNA sequence: TGCGCCAGCAGCTTAAGTGCGGGTGGGCCATTCGAGCAGTACTTC. Translating gives CASSLSAGGPFEQYF.

The chain combines TRBV6-5 with TRBJ2-7; 8 positions match TRBD1. The junction had 12 bases not matched to a gene; V was cut back by 6 bases and J by 5 bases. This CDR3 comprises 15 residues. CDR1 is MNHEY, CDR2 SVGAGI, per germline. The CDR3 loop is CASSRADRGPHEQYF. CDR3 DNA: TGTGCCAGCAGCCGAGCAGACAGGGGACCCCACGAGCAGTACTTC.

The chain is built from TRBV18 and TRBJ1-1; D possibly corresponds to TRBD1 (5 bases). The germline V gene has CDR1 KGHSH and CDR2 LQKENI. CDR3 length equals 12 residues. Trimming pared 5 bases from V and 8 bases from J, leaving 12 bases between. The CDR3 sequence: CASSGTTQEAFF. CDR3 sequence (DNA): TGTGCCAGCTCAGGGACCACCCAAGAAGCTTTCTTT.

The J gene is TRBJ1-5, the V gene TRBV6-1; TRBD1 agrees at 8 bases. Germline CDR1 MNHNS, CDR2 SASEGT. Germline trimming cut 6 bases from V and 5 bases from J; bases unmatched to any gene: 6. This CDR3 contains 14 residues. CDR3 region: CASRGGTGYQPQHF. CDR3 nucleotide sequence: TGTGCCAGCAGGGGCGGGACAGGATATCAGCCCCAGCATTTT.

The chain is built from TRBV4-1 and TRBJ1-4, with D uncertain. Germline lookup yields CDR1 MGHRA and CDR2 YSYEKL. Between the trimmed V and J ends, which lost 0 bases and 7 bases, there was a span of 3 bases. The CDR3 sequence is 12 residues long. The CDR3 spells CASSQEAEKLFF. The CDR3 DNA reads as TGCGCCAGCAGCCAAGAAGCTGAAAAACTGTTTTTT.

This clone was recorded only once. The chain is built from TRBV6-5 and TRBJ2-7; 7 nucleotides agree with TRBD2. Unmatched junction bases numbered 10, after V lost 7 bases and J lost 4 bases. The CDR3 has 14 residues. CDR1 MNHEY and CDR2 SVGAGI come from the germline V gene. The CDR3 DNA is TGTGCCAGCACCGAAAGAGCGGGAAGTTACGAGCAGTACTTC. It yields the protein CASTERAGSYEQYF.

The J gene is TRBJ2-7, the V gene TRBV5-1, with 9 bases fitting TRBD2. The germline gives CDR1 SGHRS, CDR2 YFSETQ. J gave up 6 bases and V 4 bases, and 11 bases lay outside the gene matches. This CDR3 has 15 amino acids. In DNA, the CDR3 is TGCGCCAGCAGCCCACCCCGCGGGGGGGCGGGCGAGCAGTACTTC. Protein sequence: CASSPPRGGAGEQYF.

The genes are TRBV11-2 and TRBJ2-2; D is perhaps TRBD2 (6 bases). The CDR3 consists of 16 residues. Per the germline V gene, CDR1 is SGHAT and CDR2 is FQNNGV. Trimming pared 4 bases from V and 5 bases from J, leaving 17 bases between. The CDR3 loop is CASSSPGGPFTGELFF. The CDR3 DNA reads TGTGCCAGCAGCTCACCCGGGGGACCCTTTACCGGGGAGCTGTTTTTT.

V usage is TRBV5-1 and J usage is TRBJ1-2, with 8 bases matching TRBD1. V trimming: 4 bases; J trimming: 1 base; junction bases outside the gene matches: 3. CDR1 is SGHRS and CDR2 is YFSETQ in the germline V gene. The CDR3 extends over 14 amino acids. CDR3 nucleotides: TGCGCCAGCAGCCCACAGGGGGTTAACTATGGCTACACCTTC. Protein product: CASSPQGVNYGYTF.

The chain recombines TRBV11-3 with TRBJ2-3; 9 nucleotides line up with TRBD1. CDR3 length: 14 residues. The germline V gene has CDR1 SGHNT and CDR2 YENEEA. J lost 6 bases, V lost 4 bases, and 5 bases had no gene match. The CDR3 here is CASSSQGAQDTQYF. DNA of the CDR3: TGTGCCAGCAGCTCACAGGGGGCGCAGGATACGCAGTATTTT.

The CDR3 protein is CASSEGGQGRETQYF. CDR3 nucleotides: TGTGCCAGCAGTGAAGGGGGGCAGGGAAGGGAGACCCAGTACTTC. This chain uses TRBV6-1 with TRBJ2-5; perhaps TRBD1 as D (6 bases). The CDR3 loop spans 15 amino acids. Germline loops: CDR1 MNHNS, CDR2 SASEGT. Deletions cut 1 base from V and 5 bases from J, with 14 bases between.

This chain's CDR3 is CASSLEAHTEAFF. CDR3 sequence (DNA): TGTGCCAGCAGCTTAGAAGCGCACACTGAAGCTTTCTTT. The chain carries TRBV11-3 and TRBJ1-1; no reliable D call. The germline gives CDR1 SGHNT, CDR2 YENEEA. The V end lost 0 bases, the J end lost 3 bases, and 5 bases lay between the germline ends. The CDR3 is 13 amino acids.

The chain uses TRBV6-5 and TRBJ1-1, with 9 bases fitting TRBD1. The ends lost 5 bases at V and 5 bases at J; junction bases unmatched: 3. This CDR3 has 13 amino acids. Germline CDR1 MNHEY, CDR2 SVGAGI. CDR3 sequence (DNA): TGTGCCAGCAGTCGACAGGGGGGGACTGAAGCTTTCTTT. This codes for CASSRQGGTEAFF.

For the CDR3, the DNA is TGCGCCAGCAGCTTGGGATCGGGCTCTGGAAACACCATATATTTT. It yields the protein CASSLGSGSGNTIYF. The J gene is TRBJ1-3, the V gene TRBV5-1; D is ambiguous. Germline V CDR1 and CDR2: SGHRS, YFSETQ. CDR3 length equals 15 residues. V dropped 0 bases and J dropped 0 bases, with 7 bases sitting between them. Drawing the rest from reference TRBV5-1 and TRBJ1-3, the complete variable domain is KAGVTQTPRYLIKTRGQQVTLSCSPISGHRSVSWYQQTPGQGLQFLFEYFSETQRNKGNFPGRFSGRQFSNSRSEMNVSTLELGDSALYLCASSLGSGSGNTIYFGEGSWLTVV.

The CDR3 DNA is TGTGCCAGCAGTCTCCCGGAATCTAGCAATCAGCCCCAGCATTTT. Its translation is CASSLPESSNQPQHF. This chain connects TRBV6-5 to TRBJ1-5, with D unresolved. This CDR3 contains 15 residues. In germline, CDR1 is MNHEY, CDR2 SVGAGI. The V and J ends lost 5 bases and 0 bases respectively, with 11 bases between them.

The chain uses TRBV5-1 and TRBJ2-3; 8 bases align to TRBD2. V shed 7 bases, J shed 2 bases, and the junction held 15 bases outside the gene matches. This CDR3 is built from 17 residues. The germline V gene encodes CDR1 SGHRS and CDR2 YFSETQ. The CDR3 coding sequence is TGCGCCAGCTGCCAGGGGATAAGACTAGCGACCACAGATACGCAGTATTTT. This codes for CASCQGIRLATTDTQYF.

J is TRBJ2-1 and V is TRBV7-9; 11 positions agree with TRBD2. Germline CDR1 SEHNR, CDR2 FQNEAQ (reference sequence). V gave up 7 bases and J gave up 3 bases; unmatched junction bases: 8. This CDR3 contains 16 residues. The CDR3 spells CASIQYGTSGYNEQFF. The CDR3 DNA reads TGTGCCAGCATCCAGTACGGGACTAGCGGCTACAATGAGCAGTTCTTC.

About this clone itself: Other DNA sequences from this sample encode an identical CDR3 as well. This chain links TRBV18 with TRBJ2-7; D ambiguous. The CDR3 runs 14 residues. Germline V CDR1 and CDR2: KGHSH, LQKENI. V lost 3 bases, J lost 6 bases, and 15 bases lay in between. The CDR3 nucleotides are TGTGCCAGCTCACCTCATTTAGAGCAAGGCGAGCAGTACTTC. Residues: CASSPHLEQGEQYF.

This clone was recorded a few times. The V gene is TRBV4-1, the J gene TRBJ1-6; the D is unclear. Between the trimmed V and J ends, which lost 0 bases and 6 bases, there was a span of 9 bases. CDR1 is MGHRA, CDR2 YSYEKL, per germline. The CDR3 consists of 15 residues. The chain's CDR3 is CASSQESLSNSPLHF. Written as DNA, the CDR3 is TGCGCCAGCAGCCAAGAGTCACTCAGTAATTCACCCCTCCACTTT.

About this clone: One end of the junction fails to match germline, which may point to a read error. The chain recombines TRBV5-8 with TRBJ2-5; 8 nucleotides match TRBD1. The CDR3 covers 11 residues. Germline V gives CDR1 SGHTS, CDR2 YDEGEE. CDR3: CASSLGQGLNF. DNA for the CDR3: TGTGCCAGCAGCCTCGGACAGGGCTTAAACTTC.

This clone turned up a few times. This chain uses TRBV19 with TRBJ1-1; 7 bases are shared with TRBD1. The CDR3 has 14 residues. The germline CDR1 and CDR2 sequences are LNHDA and SQIVND (reference sequence). V was pared by 3 bases and J by 0 bases, with 1 base of the junction left unmatched. DNA of the CDR3: TGTGCCAGTAGTATGGGACAGATGAACACTGAAGCTTTCTTT. Translation gives CASSMGQMNTEAFF.

The chain employs TRBV19 and TRBJ2-5; TRBD2 is a possible D gene (6 bases). The length of the CDR3 is 15 residues. Trimming removed 3 bases at V and 4 bases at J, with 15 bases between. Looked up from germline, CDR1 is LNHDA and CDR2 is SQIVND (reference sequence). The chain's CDR3 is CASSITGEEVETQYF. Written as DNA, the CDR3 is TGTGCCAGTAGTATCACCGGGGAGGAGGTAGAGACCCAGTACTTC.

The CDR3 DNA sequence: TGTGCCAGCAGTGCGTACCGAGATTCTAACTATGGCTACACCTTC. Translating it yields CASSAYRDSNYGYTF. The chain links TRBV27 to TRBJ1-2; D remains unclear. The germline V gene encodes CDR1 MNHEY and CDR2 SMNVEV (reference sequence). CDR3 length equals 15 residues. The germline V and J ends were trimmed by 5 bases and 0 bases, with 13 bases remaining between them.

The chain employs TRBV7-2 and TRBJ2-5; the D gene is possibly TRBD1 (6 bases). Per the germline V gene, CDR1 is SGHTA and CDR2 is FQGNSA. V was shortened by 4 bases and J by 1 base, with 13 bases between the two germline ends. The CDR3 length is 15 residues. CDR3 DNA sequence: TGTGCCAGCAGCTCCTCCGGGACACCCCAAGAGACCCAGTACTTC. Residues: CASSSSGTPQETQYF.

The gene calls are TRBV2 and TRBJ2-7; D remains ambiguous. V was cut by 8 bases and J by 4 bases, with 9 bases left in between. This CDR3 region has 11 residues. CDR1 is SNHLY and CDR2 is FYNNEI in the germline V gene. The CDR3: CASGNEYEQYF. The DNA for the CDR3 is TGTGCCAGCGGGAACGAGTACGAGCAGTACTTC.